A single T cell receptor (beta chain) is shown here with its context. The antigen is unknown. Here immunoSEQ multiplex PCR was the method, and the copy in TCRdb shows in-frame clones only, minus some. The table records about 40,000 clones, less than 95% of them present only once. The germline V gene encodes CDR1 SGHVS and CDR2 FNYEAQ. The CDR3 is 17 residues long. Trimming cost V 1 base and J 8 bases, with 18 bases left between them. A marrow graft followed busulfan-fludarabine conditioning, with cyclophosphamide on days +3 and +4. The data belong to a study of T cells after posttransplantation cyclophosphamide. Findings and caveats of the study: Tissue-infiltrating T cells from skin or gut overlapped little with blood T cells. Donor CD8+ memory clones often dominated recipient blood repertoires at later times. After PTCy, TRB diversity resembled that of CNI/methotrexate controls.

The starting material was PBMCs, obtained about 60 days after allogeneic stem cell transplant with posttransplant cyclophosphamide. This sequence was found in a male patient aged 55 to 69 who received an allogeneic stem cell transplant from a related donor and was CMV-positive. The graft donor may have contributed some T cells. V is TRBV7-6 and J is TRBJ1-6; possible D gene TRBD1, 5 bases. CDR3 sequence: CASSLGIRGKKDSPLHF. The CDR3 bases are TGTGCCAGCAGCTTAGGAATAAGGGGAAAAAAAGATTCACCCCTCCACTTT. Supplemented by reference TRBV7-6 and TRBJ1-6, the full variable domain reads GAGVSQSPRYKVTKRGQDVALRCDPISGHVSLYWYRQALGQGPEFLTYFNYEAQQDKSGLPNDRFSAERPEGSISTLTIQRTEQRDSAMYRCASSLGIRGKKDSPLHFGNGTRLTVT.